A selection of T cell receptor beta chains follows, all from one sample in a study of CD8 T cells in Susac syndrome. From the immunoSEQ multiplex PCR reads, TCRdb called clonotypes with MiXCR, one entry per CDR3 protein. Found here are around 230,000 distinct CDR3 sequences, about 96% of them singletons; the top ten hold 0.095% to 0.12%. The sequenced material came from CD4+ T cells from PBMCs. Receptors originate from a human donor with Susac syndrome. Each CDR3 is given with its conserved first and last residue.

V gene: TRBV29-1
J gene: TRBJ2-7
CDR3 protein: CSARDSPYEQYF

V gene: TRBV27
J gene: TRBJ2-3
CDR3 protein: CASRSVLITDTQYF

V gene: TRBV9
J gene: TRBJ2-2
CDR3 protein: CASSILSSPPGELFF

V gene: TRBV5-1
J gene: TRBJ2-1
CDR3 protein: CASCSGTSGSYNEQFF

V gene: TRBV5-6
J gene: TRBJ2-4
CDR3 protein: CASSQNSGKNIQYF

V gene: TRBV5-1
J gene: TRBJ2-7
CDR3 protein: CASSLADPTYEQYF

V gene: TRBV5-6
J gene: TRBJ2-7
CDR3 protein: CASSFLGQGSYEQYF

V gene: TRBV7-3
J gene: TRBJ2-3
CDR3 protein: CASSRSSGNTDTQYF

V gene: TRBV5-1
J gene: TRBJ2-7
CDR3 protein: CASSLYGTGMLDEQYF

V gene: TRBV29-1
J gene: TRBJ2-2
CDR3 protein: CSSGLAYTGELFF

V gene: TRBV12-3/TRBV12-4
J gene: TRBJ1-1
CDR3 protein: CASSFGGASEAFF

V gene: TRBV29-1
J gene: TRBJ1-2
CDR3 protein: CSVDDRGPVGYTF

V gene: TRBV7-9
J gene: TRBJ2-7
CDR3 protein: CASRRQGGSYEQYF

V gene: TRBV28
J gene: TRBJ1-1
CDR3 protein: CASGTEAFF